Here is one T cell receptor beta chain with its context. Its antigen remains unidentified. After template switching added a universal primer site, the resulting cDNA carried unique molecular identifiers. A single record per CDR3 protein comes from TCRdb applying MiXCR to the 5' RACE reads. The table has 1,800,000 or so distinct CDR3 sequences, more than 30% seen once; the top ten hold 0.27%. V was cut by 4 bases and J by 8 bases, with 16 bases left in between. CDR1 and CDR2 from the germline V gene are SGDLS and YYNGEE. This CDR3 has 14 residues. This entry comes from a study of identical twins. The study's findings and limits: Recombination models fit unrelated individuals' TCR alpha sharing but underestimated twins'. Invariant populations such as MAIT and iNKT cells could partly muddle zero-insertion analyses. Conclusions were drawn cross-sectionally by statistical analysis, without following the same donors.

The genes are TRBV9 and TRBJ2-1, with D uncertain. The sample consisted of cord blood. The clonotype was recovered from a newborn girl in good health. The CDR3 region is CASSRGEFPDEQFF. DNA for the CDR3: TGTGCCAGCAGCCGTGGAGAGTTTCCCGATGAGCAGTTCTTC.